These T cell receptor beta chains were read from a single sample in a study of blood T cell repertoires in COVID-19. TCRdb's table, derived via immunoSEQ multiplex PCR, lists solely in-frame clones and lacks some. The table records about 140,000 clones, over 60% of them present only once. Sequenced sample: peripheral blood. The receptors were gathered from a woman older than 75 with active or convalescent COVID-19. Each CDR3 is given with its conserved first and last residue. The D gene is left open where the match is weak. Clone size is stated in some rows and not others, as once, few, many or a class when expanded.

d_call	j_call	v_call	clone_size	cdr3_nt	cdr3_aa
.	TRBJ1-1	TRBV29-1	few	TGCAGCGCCCGGGAGGGGGGGCGAACTGAAGCTTTCTTT	CSAREGGRTEAFF
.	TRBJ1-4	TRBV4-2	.	TGTGCCAGCAGCCGGGGGGAGGGGCTGGCTAATGAAAAACTGTTTTTT	CASSRGEGLANEKLFF
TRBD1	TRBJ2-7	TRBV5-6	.	TGTGCCAGCAGCTTGTGGGGGGGACAGGGGACCTACGAGCAGTACTTC	CASSLWGGQGTYEQYF
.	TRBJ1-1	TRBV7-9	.	TGTGCCAGCATCCCGGGGGGGTTGAACACTGAAGCTTTCTTT	CASIPGGLNTEAFF
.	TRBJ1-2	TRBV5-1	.	TGCGCCAGCAGCTTGGCCCAGGGTGGTGGCTACACCTTC	CASSLAQGGGYTF
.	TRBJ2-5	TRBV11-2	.	TGTGCCAGCAGCTTTCGACAGCTACGCCAAGAGACCCAGTACTTC	CASSFRQLRQETQYF
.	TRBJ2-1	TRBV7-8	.	TGTGCCAGCAGCTTTCAGGGGTTCAATGAGCAGTTCTTC	CASSFQGFNEQFF
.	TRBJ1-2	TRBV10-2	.	TGCGCCAGCAGTGAGTCGGCGGCCCGGAGTGGCTACACCTTC	CASSESAARSGYTF
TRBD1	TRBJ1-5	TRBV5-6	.	TGTGCCAGCAGCTTGTTTGTGGGACAGGGTAATCAGCCCCAGCATTTT	CASSLFVGQGNQPQHF
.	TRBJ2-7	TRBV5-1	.	TGCGCCAGCAGCTTGCTATCTACCACGGGGGAGCAGTACTTC	CASSLLSTTGEQYF
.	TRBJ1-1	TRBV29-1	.	TGCAGCGTTCGGATCGCCGGAGGGAACACTGAAGCTTTCTTT	CSVRIAGGNTEAFF
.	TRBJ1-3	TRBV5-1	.	TGCGCCAGCAGGGAGGGACGGAGTAACGGGGGCTCTGGAAACACCATATATTTT	CASREGRSNGGSGNTIYF
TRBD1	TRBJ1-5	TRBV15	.	TGTGCCACCAGCGCAACAGGGGGACCAGGGCAGCCCCAGCATTTT	CATSATGGPGQPQHF
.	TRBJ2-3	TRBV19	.	TGTGCCAGTAGTCCAAGCCGGACAGTTACAACAGATACGCAGTATTTT	CASSPSRTVTTDTQYF
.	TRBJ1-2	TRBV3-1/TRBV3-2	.	TGTGCCAGCAGCCAAGCCCGGACAGCCCTTAACTATGGCTACACCTTC	CASSQARTALNYGYTF
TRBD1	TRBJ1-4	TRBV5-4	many	TGTGCCAGCAGCCTAGACAGGGGAGGCGAAAAACTGTTTTTT	CASSLDRGGEKLFF
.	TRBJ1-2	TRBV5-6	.	TGTGCCAGCAGCTTGACAGGGTTCGACGTATATAGTGGCTACACCTTC	CASSLTGFDVYSGYTF
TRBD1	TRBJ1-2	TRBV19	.	TGTGCCAGTACTCAAGGGGGCAGTCCCTATGGCTACACCTTC	CASTQGGSPYGYTF